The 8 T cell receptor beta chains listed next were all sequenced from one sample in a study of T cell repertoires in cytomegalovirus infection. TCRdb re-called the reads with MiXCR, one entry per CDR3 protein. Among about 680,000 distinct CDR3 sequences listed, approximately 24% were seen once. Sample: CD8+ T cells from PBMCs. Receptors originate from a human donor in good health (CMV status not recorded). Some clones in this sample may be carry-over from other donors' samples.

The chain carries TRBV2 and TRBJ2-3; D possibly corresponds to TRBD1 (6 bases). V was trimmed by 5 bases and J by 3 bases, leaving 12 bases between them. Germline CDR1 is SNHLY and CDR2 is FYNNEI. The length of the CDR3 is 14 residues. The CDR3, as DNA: TGTGCCAGCAGTCCCCAGGGGCGTACAGATACGCAGTATTTT. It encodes CASSPQGRTDTQYF.

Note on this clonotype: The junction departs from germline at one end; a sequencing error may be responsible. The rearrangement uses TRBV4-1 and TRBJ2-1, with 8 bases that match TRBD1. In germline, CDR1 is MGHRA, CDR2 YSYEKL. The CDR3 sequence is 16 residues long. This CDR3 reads CVSSQPGTGPDNEQFF. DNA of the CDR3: TGCGTCAGCAGCCAACCCGGGACAGGACCAGACAATGAGCAGTTCTTC.

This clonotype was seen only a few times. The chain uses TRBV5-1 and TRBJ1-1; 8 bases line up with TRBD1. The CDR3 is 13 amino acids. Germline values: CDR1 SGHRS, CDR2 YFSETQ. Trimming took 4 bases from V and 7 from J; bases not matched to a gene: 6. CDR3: CASSDWTGNEAFF. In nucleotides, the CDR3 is TGCGCCAGCAGCGATTGGACAGGGAATGAAGCTTTCTTT.

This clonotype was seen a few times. The chain's CDR3 is CASWRGTEAFF. Written as DNA, the CDR3 is TGTGCCAGCTGGCGGGGCACTGAAGCTTTCTTT. The chain uses TRBV7-6 and TRBJ1-1; no clear D. The CDR3 is 11 amino acids. The germline CDR1 and CDR2 sequences are SGHVS and FNYEAQ. Trimming pared 8 bases from V and 4 bases from J, leaving 8 bases between. Based on the CDR3 plus reference TRBV7-6 and TRBJ1-1, the full variable domain is GAGVSQSPRYKVTKRGQDVALRCDPISGHVSLYWYRQALGQGPEFLTYFNYEAQQDKSGLPNDRFSAERPEGSISTLTIQRTEQRDSAMYRCASWRGTEAFFGQGTRLTVV.

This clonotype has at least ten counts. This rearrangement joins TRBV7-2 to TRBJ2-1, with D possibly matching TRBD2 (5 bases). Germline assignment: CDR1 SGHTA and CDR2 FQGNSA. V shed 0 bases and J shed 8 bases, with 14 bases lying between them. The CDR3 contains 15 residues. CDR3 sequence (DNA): TGTGCCAGCAGCTTAGCGGTATCTGGGAGTGATGAGCAGTTCTTC. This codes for CASSLAVSGSDEQFF.

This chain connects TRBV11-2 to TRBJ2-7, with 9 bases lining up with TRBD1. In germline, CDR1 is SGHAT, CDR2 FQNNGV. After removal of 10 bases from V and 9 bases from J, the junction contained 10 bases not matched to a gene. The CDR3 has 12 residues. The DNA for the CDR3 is TGTGCCATCCAACTACCGGGACAGGGGCAGTACTTC. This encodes CAIQLPGQGQYF.

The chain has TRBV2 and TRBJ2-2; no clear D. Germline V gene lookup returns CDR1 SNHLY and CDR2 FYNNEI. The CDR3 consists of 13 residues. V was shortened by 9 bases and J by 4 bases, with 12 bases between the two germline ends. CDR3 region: CARDGSTTGELFF. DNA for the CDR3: TGTGCCAGAGACGGCAGCACCACCGGGGAGCTGTTTTTT.

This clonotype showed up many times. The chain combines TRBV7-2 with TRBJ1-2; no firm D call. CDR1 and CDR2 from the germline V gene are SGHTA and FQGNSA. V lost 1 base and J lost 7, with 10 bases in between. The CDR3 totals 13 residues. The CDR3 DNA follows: TGTGCCAGCAGCTTAGTACCTGGGAGTGGCTACACCTTC. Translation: CASSLVPGSGYTF.